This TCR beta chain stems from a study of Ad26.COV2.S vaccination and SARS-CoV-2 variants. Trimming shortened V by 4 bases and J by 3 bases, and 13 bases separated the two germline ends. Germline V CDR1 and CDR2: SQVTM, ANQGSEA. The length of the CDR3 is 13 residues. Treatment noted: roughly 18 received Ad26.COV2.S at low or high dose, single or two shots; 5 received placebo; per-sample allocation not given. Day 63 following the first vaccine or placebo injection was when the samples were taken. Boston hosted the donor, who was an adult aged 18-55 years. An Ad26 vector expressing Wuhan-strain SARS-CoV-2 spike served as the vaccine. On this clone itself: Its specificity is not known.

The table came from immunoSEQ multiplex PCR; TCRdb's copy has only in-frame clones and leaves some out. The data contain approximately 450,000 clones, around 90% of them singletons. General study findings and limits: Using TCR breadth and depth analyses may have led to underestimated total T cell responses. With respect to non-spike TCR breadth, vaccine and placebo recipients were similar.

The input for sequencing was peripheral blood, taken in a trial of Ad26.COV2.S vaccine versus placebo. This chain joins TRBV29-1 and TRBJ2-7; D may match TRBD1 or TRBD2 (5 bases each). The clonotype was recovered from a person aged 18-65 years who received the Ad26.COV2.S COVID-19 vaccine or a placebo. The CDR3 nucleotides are TGCAGCGTTGGCCCAAGAGGGGACTACGAGCAGTACTTC. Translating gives CSVGPRGDYEQYF.